This TCR beta chain derives from a study of blood T cell repertoires in COVID-19. Study information: COVID-19 samples, acute and convalescent, were from the United States, Italy and Spain.

Under the authors' procedure: Nucleated cell number was recorded as an estimate derived from reference gene primer amplification. Produced via immunoSEQ multiplex PCR; TCRdb's table is partial and in-frame only. V, J and clone size are taken as reported in that table, and D and trimming were inferred from the DNA itself. The sample has around 140,000 clones; more than 85% are singletons. The specimen was peripheral blood. The receptor was isolated from a man aged 55 to 70 with COVID-19, enrolled during active disease.

The CDR3 is CASSQLASGGSTDTQYF. CDR3 DNA sequence: TGCGCCAGCAGCCAACTGGCTAGCGGGGGGAGCACAGATACGCAGTATTTT. The chain couples TRBV4-3 to TRBJ2-3; 11 positions agree with TRBD2. J lost 0 bases, V lost 2 bases, and 4 bases had no gene match. CDR1 and CDR2 (germline): LGHNA, YSLEER. This CDR3 comprises 17 residues.